The 8 T cell receptor beta chains reported below all come from one sample, sequenced in a study of blood T cell repertoires in COVID-19. Using immunoSEQ multiplex PCR, the repertoire was profiled, and TCRdb retains in-frame clones only, with some absent. The table includes some 120,000 clones, 70% to 90% detected once. The sequencing input was peripheral blood. These receptors all stem from a woman between 45 and 65 years old with acute or convalescent COVID-19.

This clone came up a few times. V gene TRBV12-3 or TRBV12-4 combines with J gene TRBJ1-2; D is unresolved. The CDR3 loop spans 13 amino acids. Trimming pared 3 bases from V and 4 bases from J, leaving 9 bases between. The CDR3 DNA is TGTGCCAGCAGTTTTTTCCTCAGCTATGGCTACACCTTC. Protein: CASSFFLSYGYTF.

A single count supports this clone. V and J are TRBV28 and TRBJ1-5; weak D call: TRBD1 (5 bases). V lost 8 bases and J 0 bases, leaving 14 bases between the germline ends. The CDR3 covers 15 residues. Germline V gene data show CDR1 as MDHEN and CDR2 as SYDVKM. The CDR3 loop reads CASFPGGYSNQPQHF. As DNA, the CDR3 is TGTGCCAGCTTCCCCGGGGGTTATAGCAATCAGCCCCAGCATTTT.

This clone came up a few times. The CDR3 DNA sequence: TGTGCCAGCATCATGGGACAGGGCTCTGAAGCTTTCTTT. Protein product: CASIMGQGSEAFF. The rearrangement joins TRBV12-3 or TRBV12-4 to TRBJ1-1; TRBD1 aligns across 9 bases. The CDR3 is 13 amino acids. V gave up 7 bases and J gave up 6 bases; unmatched junction bases: 6.

This clone was seen once. The rearrangement links TRBV5-1 to TRBJ1-1; 8 nucleotides match TRBD1. Losses at the gene ends were 7 bases for V and 0 bases for J; bases not matched to a gene: 5. The germline gives CDR1 SGHRS, CDR2 YFSETQ. There are 14 residues in the CDR3. The CDR3: CASGQTGVNTEAFF. The CDR3 region has the DNA TGCGCCAGCGGACAGACAGGGGTGAACACTGAAGCTTTCTTT.

The chain uses TRBV5-1 and TRBJ1-2, with 7 nucleotides matching TRBD1. The CDR3 consists of 11 residues. Per germline, CDR1 SGHRS and CDR2 YFSETQ. Unmatched junction bases numbered 3, after V lost 7 bases and J lost 6 bases. CDR3 sequence (DNA): TGCGCCAGCGGACAGGACGATGGCTACACCTTC. The encoded protein is CASGQDDGYTF.

The rearrangement links TRBV28 to TRBJ1-2, with TRBD1 matching over 8 bases. The CDR3 covers 13 residues. V gave up 7 bases and J gave up 6 bases; unmatched junction bases: 7. Germline CDR1 and CDR2: MDHEN and SYDVKM. CDR3: CASTQLTGDGYTF. Written as DNA, the CDR3 is TGTGCCAGCACCCAACTGACAGGGGATGGCTACACCTTC.

The chain recombines TRBV27 with TRBJ2-7, with D possibly matching TRBD1 (6 bases). Germline CDR1 reads MNHEY; CDR2 reads SMNVEV (reference sequence). There are 15 residues in the CDR3. V was trimmed by 7 bases and J by 1 base, leaving 17 bases between them. The CDR3 is CASKKPRGTSYEQYF. CDR3 nucleotide sequence: TGTGCCAGCAAAAAACCCAGAGGGACATCCTACGAGCAGTACTTC.

This clone was observed once. The rearrangement uses TRBV25-1 and TRBJ2-5; TRBD1 matches at 7 bases. The V segment lost 4 bases and the J segment 5 bases; nucleotides outside the gene matches: 13. CDR3 length: 16 amino acids. Germline CDR1 is MGHDK and CDR2 is SYGVNS. The CDR3 nucleotides read TGTGCCAGCAGTGTAGGGGGCCAAGCAGGGTGGGAGACCCAGTACTTC. Its protein is CASSVGGQAGWETQYF.